What follows are 30 T cell receptor beta chains derived from one specimen sequenced in a study of cytomegalovirus exposure and HLA in healthy donors. PCR involved 60 Vbeta and 13 Jbeta primers. Sequencing used immunoSEQ multiplex PCR; TCRdb keeps in-frame clones, though not all of them. The sample consists of 150,000 to 200,000 clones, about four fifths of them appearing once. Sample: PBMCs. These TCRs come from a girl aged 10 to 17 in good health and CMV-seropositive.

This clone was seen a handful of times. The chain is built from TRBV19 and TRBJ1-1; tentatively, D is TRBD1 (5 bases). V was pared by 7 bases and J by 3 bases, with 12 bases between. Germline V gene lookup returns CDR1 LNHDA and CDR2 SQIVND (reference sequence). This CDR3 comprises 13 residues. In DNA, the CDR3 is TGTGCCAGTAAGGGCAGGGTAGACACTGAAGCTTTCTTT. It specifies CASKGRVDTEAFF.

The V and J genes are TRBV19 and TRBJ1-2; 9 bases are shared with TRBD1. The germline V gene has CDR1 LNHDA and CDR2 SQIVND (reference sequence). The CDR3 covers 15 residues. The trim removed 4 bases at V and 3 bases at J, leaving 6 bases unmatched. CDR3: CASSTTGQGDYGYTF. DNA of the CDR3: TGTGCCAGTAGTACTACGGGACAGGGAGACTATGGCTACACCTTC.

This clone was seen a few times. CDR3 coding DNA: TGTGCCAGCAGCAACCGGGGGGGGTCCTACAATGAGCAGTTCTTC. Translation: CASSNRGGSYNEQFF. The chain joins TRBV13 to TRBJ2-1, with TRBD2 identical over 8 bases. V trimming: 5 bases; J trimming: 1 base; junction bases outside the gene matches: 4. This CDR3 spans 15 amino acids. Germline CDR1 PRHDT, CDR2 FYEKMQ (reference sequence).

V usage is TRBV6-1 and J usage is TRBJ1-5, with D possibly matching TRBD1 (5 bases). V was clipped by 6 bases and J by 4 bases, with 13 bases between them. Looked up from germline, CDR1 is MNHNS and CDR2 is SASEGT. CDR3 size: 14 residues. The CDR3 DNA is TGTGCCAGCAGCCGCGGGACCGAGAATCAGCCCCAGCATTTT. It yields the protein CASSRGTENQPQHF.

The chain combines TRBV4-1 with TRBJ1-3; TRBD1 matches at 7 bases. Germline V gene data show CDR1 as MGHRA and CDR2 as YSYEKL. V was pared by 3 bases and J by 5 bases, with 7 bases of the junction left unmatched. The CDR3 contains 15 residues. The CDR3 region has the DNA TGCGCCAGCAGCCAGGTCACAGGGGTTAGAAACACCATATATTTT. Translation: CASSQVTGVRNTIYF.

Here the CDR3 reads CAWSVRWEQYF. CDR3 coding DNA: TGTGCCTGGAGTGTACGGTGGGAGCAGTACTTC. This sequence joins TRBV30 and TRBJ2-7; no reliable D call. The germline gives CDR1 GTSNPN, CDR2 SVGIG (reference sequence). V was pared by 0 bases and J by 7 bases, with 7 bases between. The CDR3 totals 11 residues.

About this clone itself: Other DNA sequences within the sample encode an identical CDR3. The chain combines TRBV19 with TRBJ1-1; 7 nucleotides align to TRBD1. The CDR3 is made up of 13 amino acids. In germline, CDR1 is LNHDA, CDR2 SQIVND (reference sequence). V shed 6 bases, J shed 0 bases, and the junction held 1 base outside the gene matches. The CDR3 DNA is TGTGCCAGTAGCAGGGGGTTGAACACTGAAGCTTTCTTT. Encoded protein: CASSRGLNTEAFF.

The rearrangement joins TRBV28 to TRBJ2-1; 12 bases are a match to TRBD2. Trimming at V came to 4 bases and at J to 6 bases, leaving 4 bases not matched to a gene. The CDR3 extends over 15 amino acids. CDR1 is MDHEN, CDR2 SYDVKM, per germline. CDR3 sequence: CASSSLAGGGNEQFF. The CDR3 bases are TGTGCCAGCAGTTCACTAGCGGGAGGAGGCAATGAGCAGTTCTTC.

The chain couples TRBV30 to TRBJ2-7, with TRBD2 identical over 8 bases. V lost 7 bases to trimming and J lost 4 bases; unmatched junction nucleotides: 12. Germline V CDR1 and CDR2: GTSNPN, SVGIG (reference sequence). There are 14 residues in the CDR3. CDR3 nucleotides: TGTGCCTACGTCTCCCAAGGGACTAGATACGAGCAGTACTTC. The encoded protein is CAYVSQGTRYEQYF.

In DNA, the CDR3 is TGTGCCAGCAGTGAAGGGGCTTACACTGAAGCTTTCTTT. Amino acids: CASSEGAYTEAFF. The rearrangement joins TRBV2 to TRBJ1-1, with D hard to call. Trimming pared 1 base from V and 3 bases from J, leaving 6 bases between. This CDR3 region has 13 residues. The germline V gene has CDR1 SNHLY and CDR2 FYNNEI.

This clone was counted only a few times. The chain uses TRBV10-1 and TRBJ2-7, with D tentatively TRBD1 (5 bases). There are 12 residues in the CDR3. V was pared by 6 bases and J by 3 bases, with 9 bases between. In germline, CDR1 is WNHNN, CDR2 SYGVQD (reference sequence). As DNA, the CDR3 is TGCGCCAGCAGCGAAGGGGACTACGAGCAGTACTTC. Translated: CASSEGDYEQYF.

The chain uses TRBV19 and TRBJ1-1; D is undetermined. The V and J ends lost 7 bases and 1 base respectively, with 7 bases between them. Germline CDR1 and CDR2: LNHDA and SQIVND (reference sequence). This CDR3 is 12 amino acids long. The chain's CDR3 is CASTRTNTEAFF. The CDR3 nucleotides are TGTGCCAGTACCAGAACGAACACTGAAGCTTTCTTT.

This chain's CDR3 is CASSGYGSYEQYF. CDR3 in DNA: TGTGCCAGCAGCGGGTACGGCTCCTACGAGCAGTACTTC. J is TRBJ2-7 and V is TRBV27; D not resolved. This CDR3 spans 13 amino acids. The germline V and J ends were trimmed by 6 bases and 0 bases, with 9 bases remaining between them. Germline CDR1 is MNHEY and CDR2 is SMNVEV (reference sequence).

The J gene is TRBJ1-2, the V gene TRBV6-5; a possible D gene is TRBD1 (6 bases). Germline CDR1 and CDR2: MNHEY and SVGAGI. V was pared by 6 bases and J by 0 bases, with 14 bases between. There are 15 residues in the CDR3. CDR3 sequence: CASSSGHPANYGYTF. The CDR3 DNA follows: TGTGCCAGCAGCTCGGGACACCCAGCTAACTATGGCTACACCTTC.

The chain employs TRBV15 and TRBJ1-4, with 7 bases matching TRBD1. J lost 7 bases, V lost 5 bases, and 7 bases had no gene match. Germline values: CDR1 LNHNV, CDR2 YYDKDF (reference sequence). The CDR3 sequence is 14 residues long. CDR3 DNA: TGTGCCACCAGCGTCCGGTACAGGGGTGAAAAACTGTTTTTT. Amino acid sequence: CATSVRYRGEKLFF.

V usage is TRBV5-1 and J usage is TRBJ2-3; weak D call: TRBD1 (6 bases). Trimming took off 7 bases at V and 2 bases at J, with 17 bases between the two ends. The CDR3 is 15 amino acids. Looked up from germline, CDR1 is SGHRS and CDR2 is YFSETQ. CDR3 region: CASQRTGSLTDTQYF. The DNA of the CDR3 is TGCGCCAGCCAACGCACAGGGTCCCTCACAGATACGCAGTATTTT.

The chain has TRBV6-5 and TRBJ2-7; D is unresolved. The CDR3 has 14 residues. Germline CDR1 is MNHEY and CDR2 is SVGAGI. Trimming left V 2 bases short and J 0 bases short, with 8 bases between. The CDR3 DNA is TGTGCCAGCAGTTACCGTCTAGACTCCTACGAGCAGTACTTC. Protein product: CASSYRLDSYEQYF.

The V and J genes are TRBV19 and TRBJ2-7; D may be TRBD1 (6 bases). The CDR3 loop spans 14 amino acids. Germline V gene sequence: CDR1 LNHDA, CDR2 SQIVND (reference sequence). V lost 6 bases to trimming and J lost 6 bases, with 18 bases between them. In DNA, the CDR3 is TGTGCCAGTAGCAGGCGGACAGAAAGAAGCGAGCAGTACTTC. Protein product: CASSRRTERSEQYF.

The chain employs TRBV11-2 and TRBJ2-1, with 7 bases fitting TRBD2. Germline trimming cut 3 bases from V and 0 bases from J; bases unmatched to any gene: 5. There are 16 residues in the CDR3. Per the germline V gene, CDR1 is SGHAT and CDR2 is FQNNGV. This CDR3 reads CASSLSGGSSYNEQFF. The CDR3 bases are TGTGCCAGCAGCTTGTCTGGCGGGAGCTCCTACAATGAGCAGTTCTTC.

The V and J genes are TRBV5-8 and TRBJ1-5; D remains unclear. The CDR3 contains 16 residues. V shed 1 base and J shed 1 base, with 12 bases lying between them. CDR1 is SGHTS, CDR2 YDEGEE, per germline. CDR3 coding DNA: TGTGCCAGCAGCTTGTGGGCAGGCCTAAGCAATCAGCCCCAGCATTTT. This translates into CASSLWAGLSNQPQHF.

The CDR3 loop reads CASSQDRAGDYEQYF. CDR3 nucleotide sequence: TGCGCCAGCAGCCAAGATCGAGCGGGGGACTACGAGCAGTACTTC. The chain has TRBV4-3 and TRBJ2-7; 8 bases align to TRBD2. The CDR3 contains 15 residues. V trimming: 0 bases; J trimming: 3 bases; junction bases outside the gene matches: 4. Germline assignment: CDR1 LGHNA and CDR2 YSLEER.

The rearrangement links TRBV19 to TRBJ1-1, with a possible D match to TRBD1 (5 bases). The germline V and J ends were trimmed by 9 bases and 3 bases, with 11 bases remaining between them. This CDR3 has 12 residues. CDR1 LNHDA and CDR2 SQIVND come from the germline V gene (reference sequence). CDR3: CASDGGYTEAFF. The CDR3, as DNA: TGTGCCAGCGACGGGGGGTACACTGAAGCTTTCTTT.

This chain connects TRBV5-1 to TRBJ1-1, with 9 nucleotides matching TRBD1. From germline, CDR1 is SGHRS and CDR2 YFSETQ. V lost 0 bases, J lost 5 bases, and 11 bases stayed unmatched. This CDR3 has 17 amino acids. CDR3 sequence: CASSLGGTGGFRTEAFF. In nucleotides, the CDR3 is TGCGCCAGCAGCTTGGGCGGTACAGGGGGCTTCAGGACTGAAGCTTTCTTT. Based on the CDR3 plus reference TRBV5-1 and TRBJ1-1, the full variable domain is KAGVTQTPRYLIKTRGQQVTLSCSPISGHRSVSWYQQTPGQGLQFLFEYFSETQRNKGNFPGRFSGRQFSNSRSEMNVSTLELGDSALYLCASSLGGTGGFRTEAFFGQGTRLTVV.

The rearrangement uses TRBV4-3 and TRBJ1-2; no firm D call. The germline V gene encodes CDR1 LGHNA and CDR2 YSLEER. V lost 2 bases and J 5 bases, leaving 18 bases between the germline ends. The CDR3 has 16 residues. CDR3 region: CASSQSRASKGYGYTF. Written as DNA, the CDR3 is TGCGCCAGCAGCCAATCGCGGGCCTCAAAAGGGTATGGCTACACCTTC.

The chain couples TRBV18 to TRBJ1-2, with 10 bases matching TRBD1. CDR3 length equals 16 residues. The V and J ends lost 3 bases and 3 bases, in that order; junction bases with no gene match: 7. CDR1 is KGHSH and CDR2 is LQKENI in the germline V gene. The CDR3 DNA is TGTGCCAGCTCACCCGACAGGGGGCAATTGTACTATGGCTACACCTTC. This translates into CASSPDRGQLYYGYTF.

J is TRBJ1-1 and V is TRBV25-1, with D unclear. From germline, CDR1 is MGHDK and CDR2 SYGVNS. The CDR3 is made up of 11 amino acids. The V end was cut by 11 bases, the J end by 5 bases, with 12 bases between. CDR3: CASQYLTEAFF. CDR3 DNA: TGTGCCTCACAATATTTAACTGAAGCTTTCTTT.

The rearrangement links TRBV9 to TRBJ2-2; 12 nucleotides align to TRBD1. Trimming cost V 0 bases and J 7 bases; bases outside gene matches: 4. Germline V lookup: CDR1 SGDLS, CDR2 YYNGEE. This CDR3 spans 16 amino acids. The CDR3 protein is CASSVVGTGGFGELFF. The CDR3 DNA sequence: TGTGCCAGCAGCGTAGTAGGGACAGGGGGCTTCGGGGAGCTGTTTTTT.

As for this clone: One end of the junction fails to match germline, which may point to a read error. The chain joins TRBV7-7 to TRBJ2-1; D may be TRBD2 (5 bases). The CDR3 runs 13 residues. Germline values: CDR1 SSHAT, CDR2 FNYEAQ (reference sequence). CDR3 sequence: CASSLAIGDEQFF. CDR3 DNA: TGTGCTAGCAGCTTAGCGATCGGGGATGAGCAGTTCTTC.

The chain combines TRBV6-5 with TRBJ2-7; 9 positions match TRBD1. The trim removed 6 bases at V and 4 bases at J, leaving 7 bases unmatched. Germline lookup yields CDR1 MNHEY and CDR2 SVGAGI. This CDR3 has 14 amino acids. The chain's CDR3 is CASSSGQGYYEQYF. In DNA form, the CDR3 reads TGTGCCAGCAGCTCGGGACAGGGTTATTACGAGCAGTACTTC.

The chain couples TRBV5-1 to TRBJ1-1; TRBD1 matches at 8 bases. The V gene's germline CDR1 is SGHRS and CDR2 YFSETQ. The CDR3 sequence is 16 residues long. Trimming at V came to 4 bases and at J to 0 bases, leaving 8 bases not matched to a gene. CDR3 residues: CASSGRTGLLNTEAFF. The CDR3 nucleotides read TGCGCCAGCAGCGGACGGACAGGGTTATTGAACACTGAAGCTTTCTTT.